This paragraph covers one T cell receptor (beta chain) sequence. This clonotype has just a few counts. Its antigen remains undetermined. The sample holds no much larger clone one base away, and base qualities are not on file. Genomic DNA served as template for TCR beta VDJ combination and CDR3 sequence profiling. An Illumina HiSeq 2000 was used for TCR repertoire sequencing. On the authors' methods: Repertoires were assessed using TRBV/TRBJ rearrangement plots, CDR3 size and DJ length profiles, and Simpson's diversity index. The immunodominant clone was defined as the most abundant DNA sequence in deep sequencing data. CDR3 amino acid sequences were checked for sharing across subjects and were also compared against the VDJdb database and published repertoires. The public reads were run again by TCRdb, first through fastp at Q25 and then through MiXCR, and only productive beta chains were kept. Under each unique CDR3 protein, matching rows form one entry showing the most common genes and DNA. In this record, the V and J calls reflect TCRdb's handling and not the investigators' own analysis. Recorded for this sample are under 350,000 distinct CDR3 sequences; roughly 59% of them occurred a single time. The ten top clones hold under 1.5% of the sample.

The CDR3, from cysteine to phenylalanine, totals 12 residues. Just CDR3 DNA is preserved here, 36 bases in frame from base 1. CDR1 and CDR2 are drawn from the germline V gene (reference sequence): DFQATT, SNEGSKA. V is pruned by 5 bases and J by 2 bases, leaving 2 bases of the junction without a gene match. Patients chosen for sequencing had shown expansion of CD8+CD57+ cells by flow cytometry. Every patient had a diagnosis of severe acquired aplastic anemia based on International Study of Aplastic Anemia and Agranulocytosis and Camitta criteria. At the time blood was sampled, none of the patients had received any therapy. In the study, sorted CD4+ and CD8+ blood T cells from patients with severe aplastic anemia and from healthy subjects underwent deep sequencing of TCR repertoires. In the USA, patient enrollment took place under clinicaltrials.gov protocols 00001620, 01623167, 00001397, 00071045, 00081523 and 00961064. Ficoll-Paque density gradient centrifugation was used to isolate peripheral blood mononuclear cells. Before DNA extraction, CD4+ and CD8+ T cells were sorted by FACS or by magnetic beads.

This sample is part of a study of CD8+CD57+ T cells in acquired aplastic anemia listed by TCRdb under 2018. The study in broad terms: DNA extracted from sorted CD4+ and CD8+ cells had a mean of about 3.2 ug, with a range of roughly 0.19 to 27.4 ug. CD8+CD57+ expansion was defined as a frequency above the mean frequency observed in healthy subjects. Overall study results and their limits: CD8+ Simpson's diversity did not differ significantly between patients and healthy controls (P=0.060). Some 30 CD8+ CDR3 sequences were shared between patients and controls but appeared highly expressed in patients and within their immunodominant clones.

Here the chain combines TRBV20-1 and TRBJ2-5; 7 bases in the junction line up with TRBD1. The receptor was derived from a human donor with aplastic anemia. The sequenced sample consisted of sorted CD4+, CD8+, or CD8+CD57+ T cells (not recorded which) from PBMCs. The base sequence is TGCAGTGCTGGGACAGTGCAAGAGACCCAGTACTTC. It specifies CSAGTVQETQYF.